This is a list of T cell receptor beta chains from one sample in a study of T cell responses to AZD1222 COVID-19 vaccine. Assay: immunoSEQ multiplex PCR; the TCRdb copy retains only in-frame clones and omits some. Of about 180,000 clones in the sample, 90% to 95% were seen once. The material was peripheral blood, obtained 28 days after the second dose of the MenACWY control vaccine. Every receptor here comes from an adult who received the MenACWY meningococcal vaccine as a control. CDR3s include the opening cysteine and the closing phenylalanine or tryptophan. The D gene is left open where the match is weak. The size field is filled for only some rows; it gives once, few, many or a size class.

few	TRBV5-8	.	TRBJ1-3	CASSLWAPGNTIYF	TGTGCCAGCAGCTTGTGGGCTCCTGGAAACACCATATATTTT
.	TRBV19	.	TRBJ1-4	CASESLNEKLFF	TGTGCCAGTGAGTCGCTTAATGAAAAACTGTTTTTT
once	TRBV14	.	TRBJ1-2	CASSQGYGYYGYTF	TGTGCCAGCAGCCAAGGCTACGGGTACTATGGCTACACCTTC
.	TRBV28	.	TRBJ1-1	CASSWTGGTEAFF	TGTGCCAGCAGTTGGACGGGGGGCACTGAAGCTTTCTTT
.	TRBV6-1	.	TRBJ2-1	CASSEQGRNEQFF	TGTGCCAGCAGTGAACAGGGAAGAAATGAGCAGTTCTTC
.	TRBV12-3/TRBV12-4	.	TRBJ1-5	CASSLRQGGPQHF	TGTGCCAGCAGTTTGAGGCAGGGAGGACCCCAGCATTTT
.	TRBV18	.	TRBJ1-1	CASSQEGGWTEAFF	TGTGCCAGCTCCCAGGAGGGCGGATGGACTGAAGCTTTCTTT
.	TRBV30	.	TRBJ1-1	CAWSRRGDTEAFF	TGTGCCTGGAGCAGAAGGGGGGACACTGAAGCTTTCTTT
.	TRBV3-1/TRBV3-2	.	TRBJ2-1	CASSQWADNEQFF	TGTGCCAGCAGCCAATGGGCGGACAATGAGCAGTTCTTC
.	TRBV28	.	TRBJ1-1	CASSLGTEAFF	TGTGCCAGCAGTTTAGGGACTGAAGCTTTCTTT
.	TRBV19	.	TRBJ2-7	CASSIGLFGSEQYF	TGTGCCAGTAGTATAGGACTATTTGGCTCCGAGCAGTACTTC
.	TRBV11-1	TRBD1	TRBJ2-3	CASSLAGTGGFYTQYF	TGTGCCAGCAGCCTAGCCGGGACAGGGGGCTTCTATACGCAGTATTTT
.	TRBV10-3	.	TRBJ1-1	CATFLNTEAFF	TGTGCCACGTTCTTAAACACTGAAGCTTTCTTT
.	TRBV3-1/TRBV3-2	.	TRBJ1-1	CASSPAGGTTEAFF	TGTGCCAGCAGTCCAGCCGGAGGGACCACTGAAGCTTTCTTT
once	TRBV24-1	.	TRBJ2-7	CATSDLGGTHEQYF	TGTGCCACCAGTGACTTAGGGGGTACTCACGAGCAGTACTTC
.	TRBV12-5	TRBD1	TRBJ1-5	CASGLGLDRANQPQHF	TGTGCTAGTGGTTTGGGATTGGACAGGGCGAATCAGCCCCAGCATTTT
.	TRBV19	.	TRBJ1-5	CASSIRDSNQPQHF	TGTGCCAGTAGTATCAGGGATAGCAATCAGCCCCAGCATTTT
.	TRBV6-5	.	TRBJ2-2	CASTVIWGMDGELFF	TGTGCCAGCACAGTAATTTGGGGCATGGACGGGGAGCTGTTTTTT
.	TRBV7-2	TRBD1	TRBJ1-1	CASSLARGQVLKGTEAFF	TGTGCCAGCAGCTTAGCGCGGGGACAGGTCCTAAAGGGTACTGAAGCTTTCTTT
.	TRBV2	.	TRBJ1-5	CASSESGRNQPQHF	TGTGCCAGCAGTGAATCAGGGCGAAATCAGCCCCAGCATTTT
few	TRBV29-1	.	TRBJ2-5	CSPRVEETQYF	TGCAGCCCCAGGGTAGAAGAGACCCAGTACTTC
.	TRBV28	.	TRBJ1-5	CASSPPKGRVSNQPQHF	TGTGCCAGCAGTCCCCCAAAGGGGCGCGTGAGCAATCAGCCCCAGCATTTT
.	TRBV7-8	.	TRBJ2-6	CASTLGLSGANVLTF	TGTGCCAGCACCCTAGGGCTATCTGGGGCCAACGTCCTGACTTTC
.	TRBV5-5	.	TRBJ1-4	CASSWGVDGKLFF	TGTGCCAGCAGCTGGGGCGTAGACGGAAAACTGTTTTTT
.	TRBV5-1	.	TRBJ1-2	CASSPGVRSGYTF	TGCGCCAGCAGCCCAGGAGTCAGATCTGGCTACACCTTC
.	TRBV4-2	TRBD1	TRBJ1-2	CASSQDLTGGYGYTF	TGTGCCAGCAGCCAAGATCTGACAGGGGGCTATGGCTACACCTTC
.	TRBV4-1	.	TRBJ1-1	CASSRGRGTNTEAFF	TGCGCCAGCAGCCGAGGGAGGGGGACGAACACTGAAGCTTTCTTT
.	TRBV30	.	TRBJ1-5	CAWIFQTGTGNQPQHF	TGTGCCTGGATTTTTCAAACAGGAACAGGCAATCAGCCCCAGCATTTT
.	TRBV19	.	TRBJ1-2	CASSINGQNYGYTF	TGTGCCAGTAGTATAAACGGGCAGAACTATGGCTACACCTTC
.	TRBV29-1	.	TRBJ1-1	CSGIYTEAFF	TGCAGCGGAATCTACACTGAAGCTTTCTTT
once	TRBV9	.	TRBJ1-1	CASSVGSGENTEAFF	TGTGCCAGCAGCGTAGGGTCAGGGGAAAACACTGAAGCTTTCTTT
.	TRBV5-1	TRBD2	TRBJ2-3	CASSLVEAGGRRDTQYF	TGCGCCAGCAGCTTGGTGGAAGCGGGGGGGCGGAGAGATACGCAGTATTTT
.	TRBV6-6	TRBD1	TRBJ2-2	CASRPRTGGITGELFF	TGTGCCAGCAGACCCCGAACAGGGGGCATCACCGGGGAGCTGTTTTTT
.	TRBV6-2/TRBV6-3	.	TRBJ1-5	CASSYRLNQPQHF	TGTGCCAGCAGTTACAGGCTGAATCAGCCCCAGCATTTT
.	TRBV3-1/TRBV3-2	.	TRBJ1-2	CASSQDWTVYGYTF	TGTGCCAGCAGCCAAGATTGGACAGTCTATGGCTACACCTTC
.	TRBV3-1/TRBV3-2	TRBD1	TRBJ2-7	CASSQDRQGAIYF	TGTGCCAGCAGCCAAGATCGGCAGGGGGCTATTTACTTC
.	TRBV5-1	.	TRBJ2-7	CASSSMTLTVYEQYF	TGCGCCAGCAGCTCCATGACCCTGACAGTCTACGAGCAGTACTTC
once	TRBV7-8	TRBD2	TRBJ2-3	CASSRSGGARDTQYF	TGTGCCAGCAGTCGTAGCGGGGGGGCTCGTGATACGCAGTATTTT
.	TRBV6-5	.	TRBJ1-3	CASSSDFSGNTIYF	TGTGCCAGCAGTTCCGACTTCTCTGGAAACACCATATATTTT
once	TRBV6-5	TRBD2	TRBJ2-5	CASSLNGGDYETQYF	TGTGCCAGCAGCCTGAACGGGGGGGATTATGAGACCCAGTACTTC
.	TRBV6-5	.	TRBJ2-2	CASIPGLSNTGELFF	TGTGCCAGCATTCCCGGACTCTCGAACACCGGGGAGCTGTTTTTT
.	TRBV4-1	.	TRBJ1-1	CASSHASLLAEAFF	TGCGCCAGCAGCCACGCTAGCCTTTTGGCTGAAGCTTTCTTT
once	TRBV18	TRBD2	TRBJ2-3	CASSPISGLGTDTQYF	TGTGCCAGCTCACCAATTAGCGGGTTAGGCACAGATACGCAGTATTTT
.	TRBV2	.	TRBJ1-5	CASSENSLSNQPQHF	TGTGCCAGCAGTGAAAACAGTCTTAGCAATCAGCCCCAGCATTTT
.	TRBV7-2	.	TRBJ2-1	CASSLWAGPNEQFF	TGTGCCAGCAGCTTATGGGCAGGGCCCAATGAGCAGTTCTTC
.	TRBV9	.	TRBJ2-3	CASSVGQGPDTQYF	TGTGCCAGCAGCGTCGGGCAGGGCCCAGATACGCAGTATTTT
.	TRBV6-2/TRBV6-3	.	TRBJ1-5	CASSYSMMGGQPQHF	TGTGCCAGCAGTTACTCGATGATGGGGGGCCAGCCCCAGCATTTT
.	TRBV19	.	TRBJ2-1	CASPPAGGWAFTSHVDEQFF	TGTGCCAGTCCCCCGGCAGGGGGGTGGGCTTTTACTTCCCACGTGGATGAGCAGTTCTTC
.	TRBV7-2	.	TRBJ1-6	CAGTNGVYNSPLHF	TGTGCCGGTACGAATGGGGTATATAATTCACCCCTCCACTTT
.	TRBV24-1	TRBD1	TRBJ1-2	CATSEPGQDIYGYTF	TGTGCCACCAGTGAGCCGGGACAGGATATCTATGGCTACACCTTC
once	TRBV9	.	TRBJ1-3	CASSPLSSGNTIYF	TGTGCCAGCAGCCCTCTGAGCTCTGGAAACACCATATATTTT
.	TRBV29-1	TRBD1	TRBJ1-3	CSGGQAPGGTIYF	TGCAGCGGCGGACAGGCCCCGGGAGGCACCATATATTTT
.	TRBV11-2	TRBD2	TRBJ2-3	CASSLLFFRGGSTDTQYF	TGTGCCAGCAGCTTACTATTTTTCCGCGGGGGAAGCACAGATACGCAGTATTTT
.	TRBV20-1	.	TRBJ1-1	CSAKLQTEAFF	TGCAGTGCTAAACTACAGACTGAAGCTTTCTTT